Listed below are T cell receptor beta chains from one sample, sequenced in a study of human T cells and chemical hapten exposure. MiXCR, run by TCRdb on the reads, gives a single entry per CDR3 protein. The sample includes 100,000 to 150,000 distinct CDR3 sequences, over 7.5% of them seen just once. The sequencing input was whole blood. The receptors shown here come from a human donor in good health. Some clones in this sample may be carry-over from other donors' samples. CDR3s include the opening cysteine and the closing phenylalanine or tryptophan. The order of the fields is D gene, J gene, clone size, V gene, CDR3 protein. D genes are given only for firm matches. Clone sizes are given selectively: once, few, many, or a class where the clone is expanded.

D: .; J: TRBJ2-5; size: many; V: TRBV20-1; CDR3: CSATGTFQETQYF
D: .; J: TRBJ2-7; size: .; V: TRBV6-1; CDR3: CASSEGGYRTPYEQYF
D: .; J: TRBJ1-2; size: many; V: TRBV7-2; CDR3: CASSLDGGRGYTF
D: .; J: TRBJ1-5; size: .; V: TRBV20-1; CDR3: CSARGTYMGGRQPQHF
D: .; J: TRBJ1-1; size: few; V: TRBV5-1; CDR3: CASSIPTANTEAFF
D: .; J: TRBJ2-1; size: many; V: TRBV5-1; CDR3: CASSSGPGLNNEQFF
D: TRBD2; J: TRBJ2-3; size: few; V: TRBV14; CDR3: CASSITSGSTDTQYF
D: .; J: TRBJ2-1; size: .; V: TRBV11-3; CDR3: CASSLDRGEGGQFF
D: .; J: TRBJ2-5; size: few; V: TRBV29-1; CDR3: CSVEQGHLQETQYF
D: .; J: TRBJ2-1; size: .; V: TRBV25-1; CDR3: CASSENRDYNEQFF
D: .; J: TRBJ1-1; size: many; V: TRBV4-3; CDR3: CASSQGGDVAEAFF
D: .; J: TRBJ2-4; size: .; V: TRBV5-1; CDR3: CASSPVMGATKNIQYF
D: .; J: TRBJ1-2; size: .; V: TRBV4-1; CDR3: CASGDYGYTF
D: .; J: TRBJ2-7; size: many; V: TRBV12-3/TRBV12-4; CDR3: CASSFKYPTYEQYF
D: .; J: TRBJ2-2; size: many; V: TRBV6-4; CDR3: CASSLGTNTGELFF
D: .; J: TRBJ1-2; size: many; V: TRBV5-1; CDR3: CASSAGHSNYGYTF
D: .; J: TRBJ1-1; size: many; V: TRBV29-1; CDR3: CSVQEGNAEAFF
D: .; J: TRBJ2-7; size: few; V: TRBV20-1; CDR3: CSASPYWRYEQYF
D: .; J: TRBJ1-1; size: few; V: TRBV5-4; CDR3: CASSFGPGTEAFF
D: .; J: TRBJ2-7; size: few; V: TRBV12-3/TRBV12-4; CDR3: CASSSDSSAYEQYF
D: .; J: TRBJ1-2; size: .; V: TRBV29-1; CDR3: CSGGAQQDYGYTF
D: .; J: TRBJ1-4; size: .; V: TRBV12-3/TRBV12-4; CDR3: CASSLGSVANEKLFF
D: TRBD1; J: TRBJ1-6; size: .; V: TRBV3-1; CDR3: CASSQERQGGNSPLHF
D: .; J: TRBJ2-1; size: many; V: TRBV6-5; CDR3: CASSYGASLGNEQFF
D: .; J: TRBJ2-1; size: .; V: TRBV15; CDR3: CATSRLLGNEQFF
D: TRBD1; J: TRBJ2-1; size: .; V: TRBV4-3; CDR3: CASSQDHLRDRVPIFSYNEQFF
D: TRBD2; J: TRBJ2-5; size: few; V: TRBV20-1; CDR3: CSARVGELAGETQYF
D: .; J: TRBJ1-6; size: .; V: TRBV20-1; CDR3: CSASIPVGSYNSPLHF
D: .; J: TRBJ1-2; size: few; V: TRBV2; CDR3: CASSEDRGRDGYTF
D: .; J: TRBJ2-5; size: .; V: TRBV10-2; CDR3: CASLGGETQYF
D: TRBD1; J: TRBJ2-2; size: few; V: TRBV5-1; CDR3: CASSWGDRTGDTGELFF